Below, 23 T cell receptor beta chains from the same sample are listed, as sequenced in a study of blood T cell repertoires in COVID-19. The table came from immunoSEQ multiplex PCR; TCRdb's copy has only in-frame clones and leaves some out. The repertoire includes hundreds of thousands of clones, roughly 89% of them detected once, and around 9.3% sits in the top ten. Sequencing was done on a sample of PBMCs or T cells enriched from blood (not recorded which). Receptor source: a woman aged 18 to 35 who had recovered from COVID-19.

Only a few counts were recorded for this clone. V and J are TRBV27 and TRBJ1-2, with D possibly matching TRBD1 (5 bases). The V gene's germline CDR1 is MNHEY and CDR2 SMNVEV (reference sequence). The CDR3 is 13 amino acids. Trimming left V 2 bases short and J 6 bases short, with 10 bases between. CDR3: CASSLLDSDGYTF. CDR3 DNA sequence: TGTGCCAGCAGTTTACTTGACAGCGATGGCTACACCTTC.

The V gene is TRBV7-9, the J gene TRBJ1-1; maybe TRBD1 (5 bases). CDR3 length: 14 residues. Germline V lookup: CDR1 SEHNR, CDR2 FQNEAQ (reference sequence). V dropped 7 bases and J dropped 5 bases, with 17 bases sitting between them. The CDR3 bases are TGTGCCAGCACCAGACCGGGGGGATGGACTGAAGCTTTCTTT. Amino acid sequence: CASTRPGGWTEAFF.

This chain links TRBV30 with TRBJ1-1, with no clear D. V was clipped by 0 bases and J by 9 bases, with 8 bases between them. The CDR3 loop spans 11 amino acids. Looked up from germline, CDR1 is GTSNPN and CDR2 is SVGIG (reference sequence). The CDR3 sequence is CAWSVGQKAFF. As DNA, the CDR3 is TGTGCCTGGAGTGTTGGGCAGAAAGCTTTCTTT. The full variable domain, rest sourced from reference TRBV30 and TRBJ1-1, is SQTIHQWPATLVQPVGSPLSLECTVEGTSNPNLYWYRQAAGRGLQLLFYSVGIGQISSEVPQNLSASRPQDRQFILSSKKLLLSDSGFYLCAWSVGQKAFFGQGTRLTVV.

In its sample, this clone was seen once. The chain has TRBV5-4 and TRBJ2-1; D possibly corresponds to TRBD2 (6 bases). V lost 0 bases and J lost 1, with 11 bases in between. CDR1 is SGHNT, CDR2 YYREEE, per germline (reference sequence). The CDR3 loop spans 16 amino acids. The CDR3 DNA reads TGTGCCAGCAGCTTGGGGGCCCTAGCGTCCTACAATGAGCAGTTCTTC. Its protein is CASSLGALASYNEQFF.

The CDR3 DNA is TGTGCCAGCAGCTTAGGAGCGTCGAACACTGAAGCTTTCTTT. Its translation: CASSLGASNTEAFF. V is TRBV7-6 and J is TRBJ1-1; D gene ambiguous. The CDR3 totals 14 residues. Germline V lookup: CDR1 SGHVS, CDR2 FNYEAQ. V gave up 1 base and J gave up 1 base, with 7 bases separating them.

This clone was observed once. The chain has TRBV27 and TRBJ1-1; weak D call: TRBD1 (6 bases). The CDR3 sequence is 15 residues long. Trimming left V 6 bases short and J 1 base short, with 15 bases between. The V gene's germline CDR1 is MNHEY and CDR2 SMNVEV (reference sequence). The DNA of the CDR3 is TGTGCCAGCAGCGGTTTACCAGGGGAGAACACTGAAGCTTTCTTT. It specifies CASSGLPGENTEAFF.

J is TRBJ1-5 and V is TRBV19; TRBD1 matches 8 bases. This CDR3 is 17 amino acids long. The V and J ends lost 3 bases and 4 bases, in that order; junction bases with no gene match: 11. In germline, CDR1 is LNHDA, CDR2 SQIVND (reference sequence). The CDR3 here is CASSIYRTGGRNQPQHF. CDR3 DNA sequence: TGTGCCAGTAGTATCTACCGAACAGGGGGTCGAAATCAGCCCCAGCATTTT.

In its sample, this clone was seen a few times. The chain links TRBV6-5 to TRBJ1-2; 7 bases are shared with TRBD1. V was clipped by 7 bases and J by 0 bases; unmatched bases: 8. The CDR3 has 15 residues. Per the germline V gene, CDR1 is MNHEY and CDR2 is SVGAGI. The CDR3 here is CASTPTGPANYGYTF. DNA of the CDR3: TGTGCCAGCACCCCGACAGGGCCGGCTAACTATGGCTACACCTTC.

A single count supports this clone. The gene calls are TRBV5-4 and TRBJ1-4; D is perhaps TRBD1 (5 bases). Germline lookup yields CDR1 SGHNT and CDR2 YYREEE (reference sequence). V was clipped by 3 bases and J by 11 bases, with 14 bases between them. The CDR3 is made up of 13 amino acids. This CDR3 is CASSWGDEGKLFF. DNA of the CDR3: TGTGCCAGCAGCTGGGGGGACGAGGGGAAACTGTTTTTT.

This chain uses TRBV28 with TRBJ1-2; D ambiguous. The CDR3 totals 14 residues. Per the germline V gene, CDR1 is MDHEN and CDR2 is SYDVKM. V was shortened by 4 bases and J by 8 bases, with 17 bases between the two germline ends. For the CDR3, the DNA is TGTGCCAGCAGTTCAAGCGGGTGGCCTATAGGCTACACCTTC. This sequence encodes CASSSSGWPIGYTF.

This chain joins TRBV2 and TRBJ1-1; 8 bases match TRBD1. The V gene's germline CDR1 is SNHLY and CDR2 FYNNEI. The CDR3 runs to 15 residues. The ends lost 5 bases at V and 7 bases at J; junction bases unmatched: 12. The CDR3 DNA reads TGTGCCAGCAGTCCGGACAGGGCGAATCAGATTGAAGCTTTCTTT. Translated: CASSPDRANQIEAFF. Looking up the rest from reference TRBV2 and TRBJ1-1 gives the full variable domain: EPEVTQTPSHQVTQMGQEVILRCVPISNHLYFYWYRQILGQKVEFLVSFYNNEISEKSEIFDDQFSVERPDGSNFTLKIRSTKLEDSAMYFCASSPDRANQIEAFFGQGTRLTVV.

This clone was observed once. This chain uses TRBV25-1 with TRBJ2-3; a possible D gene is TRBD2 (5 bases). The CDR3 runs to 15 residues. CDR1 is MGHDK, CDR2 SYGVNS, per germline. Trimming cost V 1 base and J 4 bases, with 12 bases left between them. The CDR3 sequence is CASSESGSLADTQYF. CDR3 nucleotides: TGTGCCAGCAGTGAATCTGGGTCACTAGCAGATACGCAGTATTTT.

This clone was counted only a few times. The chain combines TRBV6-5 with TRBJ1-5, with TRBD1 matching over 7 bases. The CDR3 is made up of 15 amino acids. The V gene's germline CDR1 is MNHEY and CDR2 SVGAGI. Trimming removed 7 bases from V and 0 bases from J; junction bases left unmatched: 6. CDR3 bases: TGTGCCAGCACTCAGGGGGTCCATAGCAATCAGCCCCAGCATTTT. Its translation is CASTQGVHSNQPQHF.

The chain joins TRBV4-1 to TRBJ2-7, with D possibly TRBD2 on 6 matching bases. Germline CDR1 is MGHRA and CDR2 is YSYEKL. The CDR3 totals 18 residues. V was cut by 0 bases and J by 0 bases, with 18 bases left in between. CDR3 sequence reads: CASSQDSGRPPISYEQYF. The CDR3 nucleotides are TGCGCCAGCAGCCAAGATAGTGGGAGGCCCCCAATCTCCTACGAGCAGTACTTC.

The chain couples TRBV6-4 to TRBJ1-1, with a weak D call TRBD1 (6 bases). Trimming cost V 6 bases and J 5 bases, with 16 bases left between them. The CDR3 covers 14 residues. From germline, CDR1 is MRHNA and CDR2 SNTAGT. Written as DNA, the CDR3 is TGTGCCAGCAGAAAAGAGGACAGTGGGACTGAAGCTTTCTTT. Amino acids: CASRKEDSGTEAFF.

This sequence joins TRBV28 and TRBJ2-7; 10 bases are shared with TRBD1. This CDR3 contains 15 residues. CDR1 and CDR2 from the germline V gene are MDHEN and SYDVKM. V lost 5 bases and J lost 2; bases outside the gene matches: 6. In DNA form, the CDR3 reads TGTGCCAGCAGTGGAACCGGGACAGGGGCCTACGAGCAGTACTTC. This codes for CASSGTGTGAYEQYF.

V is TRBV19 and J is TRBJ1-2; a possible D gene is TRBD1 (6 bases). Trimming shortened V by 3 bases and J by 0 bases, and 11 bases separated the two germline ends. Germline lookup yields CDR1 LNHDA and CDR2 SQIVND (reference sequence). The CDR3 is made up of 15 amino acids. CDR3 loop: CASSMATGTNYGYTF. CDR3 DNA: TGTGCCAGTAGTATGGCGACAGGAACTAACTATGGCTACACCTTC.

This CDR3 is CASSFEEISYEQYF. CDR3 coding DNA: TGTGCCAGCAGCTTCGAGGAGATCTCCTACGAGCAGTACTTC. The chain has TRBV7-9 and TRBJ2-7; no reliable D call. Trimming pared 3 bases from V and 0 bases from J, leaving 9 bases between. This CDR3 has 14 amino acids. The germline CDR1 and CDR2 sequences are SEHNR and FQNEAQ (reference sequence).

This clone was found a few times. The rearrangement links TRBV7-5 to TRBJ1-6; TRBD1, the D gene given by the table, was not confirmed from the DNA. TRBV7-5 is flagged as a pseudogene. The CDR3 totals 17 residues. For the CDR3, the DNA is TGTGTCAGAAGCTCCCGAAATGGCCGGGACAGCCTTTCACCCCTCCACTTT. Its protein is CVRSSRNGRDSLSPLHF.

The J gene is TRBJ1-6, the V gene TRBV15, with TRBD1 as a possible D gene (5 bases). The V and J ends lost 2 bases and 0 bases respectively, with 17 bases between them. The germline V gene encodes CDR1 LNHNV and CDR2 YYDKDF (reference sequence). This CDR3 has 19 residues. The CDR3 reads CATSRYRPSLGSYNSPLHF. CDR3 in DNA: TGTGCCACCAGCAGATACAGGCCTTCGCTGGGCTCCTATAATTCACCCCTCCACTTT.

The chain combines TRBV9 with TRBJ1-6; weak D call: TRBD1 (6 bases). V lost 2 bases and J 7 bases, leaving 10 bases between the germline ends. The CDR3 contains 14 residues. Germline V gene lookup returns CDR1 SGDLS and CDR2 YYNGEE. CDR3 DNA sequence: TGTGCCAGCAGCGTTTTGACAGGAAATTCACCCCTCCACTTT. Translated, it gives CASSVLTGNSPLHF.

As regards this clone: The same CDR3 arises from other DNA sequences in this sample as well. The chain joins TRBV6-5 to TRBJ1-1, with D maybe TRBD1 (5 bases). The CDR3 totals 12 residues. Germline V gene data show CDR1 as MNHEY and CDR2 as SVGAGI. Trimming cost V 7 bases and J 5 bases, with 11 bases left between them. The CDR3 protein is CASTNGGTEAFF. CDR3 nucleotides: TGTGCCAGCACTAACGGGGGGACTGAAGCTTTCTTT.

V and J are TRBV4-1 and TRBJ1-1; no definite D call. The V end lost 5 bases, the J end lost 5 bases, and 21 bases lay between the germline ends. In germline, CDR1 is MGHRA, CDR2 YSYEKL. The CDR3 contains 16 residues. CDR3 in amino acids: CASSTPEYYPGTEAFF. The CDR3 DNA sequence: TGCGCCAGCAGCACACCGGAATACTACCCTGGAACTGAAGCTTTCTTT.